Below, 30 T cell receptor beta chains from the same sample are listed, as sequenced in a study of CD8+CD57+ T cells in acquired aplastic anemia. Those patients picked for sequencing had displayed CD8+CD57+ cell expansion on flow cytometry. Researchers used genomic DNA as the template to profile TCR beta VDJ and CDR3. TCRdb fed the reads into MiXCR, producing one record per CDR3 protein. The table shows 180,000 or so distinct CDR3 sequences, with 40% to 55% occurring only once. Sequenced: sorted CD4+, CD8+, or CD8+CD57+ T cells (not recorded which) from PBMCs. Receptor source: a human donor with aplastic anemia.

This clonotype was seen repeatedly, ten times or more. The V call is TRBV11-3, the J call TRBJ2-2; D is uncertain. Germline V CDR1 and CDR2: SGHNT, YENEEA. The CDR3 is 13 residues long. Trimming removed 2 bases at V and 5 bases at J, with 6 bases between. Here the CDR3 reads CASSLKLTGELFF. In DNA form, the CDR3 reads TGTGCCAGCAGCTTAAAGCTGACCGGGGAGCTGTTTTTT.

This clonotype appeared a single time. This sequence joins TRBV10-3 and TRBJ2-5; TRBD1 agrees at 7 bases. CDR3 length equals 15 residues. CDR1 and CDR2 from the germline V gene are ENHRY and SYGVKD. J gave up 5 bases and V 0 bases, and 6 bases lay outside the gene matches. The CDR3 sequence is CAISESGTARETQYF. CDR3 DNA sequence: TGTGCCATCAGTGAGTCAGGGACAGCACGGGAGACCCAGTACTTC.

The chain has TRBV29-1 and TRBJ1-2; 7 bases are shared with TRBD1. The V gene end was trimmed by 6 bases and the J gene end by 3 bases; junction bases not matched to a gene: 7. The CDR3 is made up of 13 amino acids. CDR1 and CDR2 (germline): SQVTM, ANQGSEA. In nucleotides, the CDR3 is TGCAGCGTCGGCGGAGACAGGGACTATGGCTACACCTTC. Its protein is CSVGGDRDYGYTF. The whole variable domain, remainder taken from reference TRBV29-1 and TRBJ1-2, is SAVISQKPSRDICQRGTSLTIQCQVDSQVTMMFWYRQQPGQSLTLIATANQGSEATYESGFVIDKFPISRPNLTFSTLTVSNMSPEDSSIYLCSVGGDRDYGYTFGSGTRLTVV.

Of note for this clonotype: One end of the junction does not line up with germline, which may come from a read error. In nucleotides, the CDR3 is TGTGCCATCAGTGAAGGGGACAGGTGCATGAACACTGAAGCTTTCTTC. Its protein product is CAISEGDRCMNTEAFF. V and J are TRBV10-3 and TRBJ1-1; 8 positions match TRBD1. Germline V CDR1 and CDR2: ENHRY, SYGVKD. The CDR3 covers 16 residues.

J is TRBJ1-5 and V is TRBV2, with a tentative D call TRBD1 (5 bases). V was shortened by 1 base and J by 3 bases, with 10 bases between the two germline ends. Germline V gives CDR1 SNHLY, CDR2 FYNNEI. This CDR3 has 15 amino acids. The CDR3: CASSEGGGFNQPQHF. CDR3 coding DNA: TGTGCCAGCAGTGAAGGTGGGGGGTTCAATCAGCCCCAGCATTTT.

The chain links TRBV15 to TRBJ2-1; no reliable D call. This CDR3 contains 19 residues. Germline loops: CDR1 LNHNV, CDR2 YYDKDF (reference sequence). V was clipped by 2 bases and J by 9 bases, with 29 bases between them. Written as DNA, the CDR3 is TGTGCCACCAGCAGATCCGTGACGGACCCAAGGTCCCTAGTTGGTGAGCAGTTCTTC. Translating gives CATSRSVTDPRSLVGEQFF.

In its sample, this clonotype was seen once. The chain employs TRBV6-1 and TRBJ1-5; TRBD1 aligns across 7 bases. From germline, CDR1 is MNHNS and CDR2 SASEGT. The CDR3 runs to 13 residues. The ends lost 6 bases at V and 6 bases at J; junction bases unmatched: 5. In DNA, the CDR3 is TGTGCCAGCAGGCAGGGGGGCTCTCAGCCCCAGCATTTT. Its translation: CASRQGGSQPQHF.

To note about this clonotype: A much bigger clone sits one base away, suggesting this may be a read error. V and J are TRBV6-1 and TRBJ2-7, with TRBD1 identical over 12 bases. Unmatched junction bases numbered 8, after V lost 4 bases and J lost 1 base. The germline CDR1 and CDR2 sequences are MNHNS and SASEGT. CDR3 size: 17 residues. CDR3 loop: CASSGGTGGPSSYEQYF. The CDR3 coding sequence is TGTGCCAGCAGTGGAGGGACAGGGGGCCCCTCGTCCTACGAGCAGTACTTC.

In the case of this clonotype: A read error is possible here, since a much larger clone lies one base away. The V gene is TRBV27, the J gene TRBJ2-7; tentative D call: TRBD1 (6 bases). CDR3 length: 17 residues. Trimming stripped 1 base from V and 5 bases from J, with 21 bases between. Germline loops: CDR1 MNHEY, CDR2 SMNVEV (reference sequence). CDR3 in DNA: TGTGCCAGCAGTTTATACCCGCCCACAGGGTTCACCCACGAGCAGTACTTC. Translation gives CASSLYPPTGFTHEQYF.

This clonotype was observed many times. CDR3 bases: TGTGCCAGCAGTGAATGGGGGAGCTCCTACGAGCAGTACTTC. Residues: CASSEWGSSYEQYF. This chain connects TRBV25-1 to TRBJ2-7; either TRBD1 or TRBD2 may fit D (5 bases each). The CDR3 length is 14 residues. CDR1 MGHDK and CDR2 SYGVNS come from the germline V gene. V was shortened by 1 base and J by 0 bases, with 7 bases between the two germline ends.

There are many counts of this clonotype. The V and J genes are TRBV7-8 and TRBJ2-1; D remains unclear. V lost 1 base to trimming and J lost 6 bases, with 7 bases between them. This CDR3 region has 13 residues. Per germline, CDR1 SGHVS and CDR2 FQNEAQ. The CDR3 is CASSLVSANEQFF. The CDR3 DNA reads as TGTGCCAGCAGCTTAGTATCTGCCAATGAGCAGTTCTTC.

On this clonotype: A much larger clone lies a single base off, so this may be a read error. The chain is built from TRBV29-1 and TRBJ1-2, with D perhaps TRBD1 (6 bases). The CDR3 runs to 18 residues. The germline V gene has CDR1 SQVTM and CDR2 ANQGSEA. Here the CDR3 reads CSVGRRTALPETDYGNTF. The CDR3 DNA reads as TGCAGCGTTGGGAGAAGGACAGCCCTACCCGAAACCGACTATGGCAACACCTTC. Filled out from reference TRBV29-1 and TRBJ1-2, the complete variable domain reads SAVISQKPSRDICQRGTSLTIQCQVDSQVTMMFWYRQQPGQSLTLIATANQGSEATYESGFVIDKFPISRPNLTFSTLTVSNMSPEDSSIYLCSVGRRTALPETDYGNTFGSGTRLTVV.

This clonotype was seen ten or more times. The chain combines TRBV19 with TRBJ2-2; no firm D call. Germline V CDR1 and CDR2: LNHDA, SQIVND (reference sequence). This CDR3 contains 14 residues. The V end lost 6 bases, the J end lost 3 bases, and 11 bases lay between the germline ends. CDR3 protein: CASRRPTDTGELFF. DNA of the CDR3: TGTGCCAGTAGACGCCCTACAGACACCGGGGAGCTGTTTTTT. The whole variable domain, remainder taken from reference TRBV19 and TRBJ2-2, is DGGITQSPKYLFRKEGQNVTLSCEQNLNHDAMYWYRQDPGQGLRLIYYSQIVNDFQKGDIAEGYSVSREKKESFPLTVTSAQKNPTAFYLCASRRPTDTGELFFGEGSRLTVL.

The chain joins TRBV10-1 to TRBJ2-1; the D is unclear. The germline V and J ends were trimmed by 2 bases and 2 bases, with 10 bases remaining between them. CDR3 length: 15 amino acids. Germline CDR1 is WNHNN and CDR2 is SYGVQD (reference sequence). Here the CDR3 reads CASSEMGNTYNEQFF. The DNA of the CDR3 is TGCGCCAGCAGTGAGATGGGGAACACCTACAATGAGCAGTTCTTC.

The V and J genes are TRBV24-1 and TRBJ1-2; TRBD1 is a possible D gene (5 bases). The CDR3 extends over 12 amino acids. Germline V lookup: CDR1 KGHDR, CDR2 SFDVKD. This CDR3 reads CATQGTNYGYTF. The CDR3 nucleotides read TGTGCAACGCAGGGTACTAACTATGGCTACACCTTC.

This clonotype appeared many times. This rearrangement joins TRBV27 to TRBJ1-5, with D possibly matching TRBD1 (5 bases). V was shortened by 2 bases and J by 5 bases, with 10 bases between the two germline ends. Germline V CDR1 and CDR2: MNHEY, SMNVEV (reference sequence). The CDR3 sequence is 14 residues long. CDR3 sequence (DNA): TGTGCCAGCAGTTTAGACGGCAGGGATCAGCCCCAGCATTTT. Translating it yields CASSLDGRDQPQHF.

The CDR3 coding sequence is TGTGCCAGCAGTTTACAGAGGGGTCCAGATACGCAGTATTTT. It codes for CASSLQRGPDTQYF. The V call is TRBV2, the J call TRBJ2-3; D possibly uses TRBD1 or TRBD2 (5 bases each). CDR1 and CDR2 from the germline V gene are SNHLY and FYNNEI. The CDR3 loop spans 14 amino acids. V was cut by 5 bases and J by 4 bases, with 13 bases left in between.

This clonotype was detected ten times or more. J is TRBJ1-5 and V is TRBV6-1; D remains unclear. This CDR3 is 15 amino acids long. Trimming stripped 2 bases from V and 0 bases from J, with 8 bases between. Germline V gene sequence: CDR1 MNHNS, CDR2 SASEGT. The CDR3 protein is CASSEFLGSNQPQHF. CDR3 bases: TGTGCCAGCAGTGAATTTCTCGGTAGCAATCAGCCCCAGCATTTT.

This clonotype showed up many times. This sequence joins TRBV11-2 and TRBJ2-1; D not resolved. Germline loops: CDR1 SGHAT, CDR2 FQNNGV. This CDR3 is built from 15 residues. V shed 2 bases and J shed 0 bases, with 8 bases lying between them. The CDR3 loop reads CASSLRMSSYNEQFF. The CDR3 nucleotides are TGTGCCAGCAGCTTACGGATGAGCTCCTACAATGAGCAGTTCTTC.

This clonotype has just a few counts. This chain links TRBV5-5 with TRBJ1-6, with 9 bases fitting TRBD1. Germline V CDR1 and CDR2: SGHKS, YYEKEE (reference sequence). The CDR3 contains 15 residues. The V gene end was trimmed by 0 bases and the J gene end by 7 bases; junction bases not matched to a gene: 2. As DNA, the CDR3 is TGTGCCAGCAGCTTGGGGGACAGGGAAAATTCACCCCTCCACTTT. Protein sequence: CASSLGDRENSPLHF.

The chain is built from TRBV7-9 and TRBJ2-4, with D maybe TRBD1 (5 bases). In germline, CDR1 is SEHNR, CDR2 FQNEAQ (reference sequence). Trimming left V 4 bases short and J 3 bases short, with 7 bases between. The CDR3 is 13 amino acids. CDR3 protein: CASSSGYKNIQYF. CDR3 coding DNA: TGTGCCAGCAGCTCAGGGTACAAAAACATTCAGTACTTC.

The CDR3 loop reads CASSAQVTDTQYF. CDR3 DNA: TGTGCCAGCAGCGCACAGGTAACAGATACGCAGTATTTT. This chain links TRBV7-6 with TRBJ2-3; possible D gene TRBD1, 5 bases. The germline V gene has CDR1 SGHVS and CDR2 FNYEAQ. V lost 5 bases and J lost 3, with 9 bases in between. CDR3 size: 13 residues.

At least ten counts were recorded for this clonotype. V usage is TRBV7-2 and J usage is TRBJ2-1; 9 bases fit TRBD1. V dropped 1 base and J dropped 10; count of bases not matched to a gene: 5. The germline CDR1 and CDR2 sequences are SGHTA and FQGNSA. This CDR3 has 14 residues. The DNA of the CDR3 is TGTGCCAGCAGCTTAGACAGGGGGCGCGAGGAGCAGTTCTTC. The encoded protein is CASSLDRGREEQFF.

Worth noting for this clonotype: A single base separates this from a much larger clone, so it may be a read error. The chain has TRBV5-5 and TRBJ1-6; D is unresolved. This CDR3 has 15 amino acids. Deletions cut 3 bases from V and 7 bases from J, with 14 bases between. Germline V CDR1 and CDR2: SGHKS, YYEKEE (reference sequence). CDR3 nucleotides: TGTGCCAGCAGCTCGGGGTCATCGGGAAATTCACCCCTCCACTTT. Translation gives CASSSGSSGNSPLHF.

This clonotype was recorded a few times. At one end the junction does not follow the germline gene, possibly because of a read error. In DNA form, the CDR3 reads TGTGCCAGCAGCATATTCACGGGGGGCCAAGTGACCCAGTACTTC. It encodes CASSIFTGGQVTQYF. The chain uses TRBV5-5 and TRBJ2-5, with D possibly TRBD2 on 7 matching bases. Germline-derived CDR1 and CDR2 are SGHKS and YYEKEE (reference sequence). There are 15 residues in the CDR3.

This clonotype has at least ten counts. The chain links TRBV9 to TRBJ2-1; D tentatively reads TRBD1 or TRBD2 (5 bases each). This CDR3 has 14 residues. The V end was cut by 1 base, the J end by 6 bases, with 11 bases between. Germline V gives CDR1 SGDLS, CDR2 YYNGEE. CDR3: CASSVSGTLNEQFF. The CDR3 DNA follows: TGTGCCAGCAGCGTATCAGGGACCCTCAATGAGCAGTTCTTC.

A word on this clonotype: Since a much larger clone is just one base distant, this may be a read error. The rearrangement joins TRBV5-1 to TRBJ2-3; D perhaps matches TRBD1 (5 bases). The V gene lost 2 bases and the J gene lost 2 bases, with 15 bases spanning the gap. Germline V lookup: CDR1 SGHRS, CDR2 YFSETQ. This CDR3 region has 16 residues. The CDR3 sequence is CASSLSRELITDTQYF. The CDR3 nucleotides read TGCGCCAGCAGCTTATCCAGGGAACTTATCACAGATACGCAGTATTTT.

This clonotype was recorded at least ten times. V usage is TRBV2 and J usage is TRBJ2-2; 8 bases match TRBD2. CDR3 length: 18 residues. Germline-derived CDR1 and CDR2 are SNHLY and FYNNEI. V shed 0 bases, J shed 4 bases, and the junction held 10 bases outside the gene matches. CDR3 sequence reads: CASSEAISGAKLTGELFF. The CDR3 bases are TGTGCCAGCAGTGAAGCGATTAGCGGGGCCAAACTCACCGGGGAGCTGTTTTTT.

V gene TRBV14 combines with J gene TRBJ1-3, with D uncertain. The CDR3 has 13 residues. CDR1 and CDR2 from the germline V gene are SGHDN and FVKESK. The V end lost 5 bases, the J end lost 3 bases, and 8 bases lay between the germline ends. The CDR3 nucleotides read TGTGCCAGCAGCGCCCTCGGTGGAAACACCATATATTTT. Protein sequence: CASSALGGNTIYF.

The CDR3 bases are TGTGCCAGCAGCTTCCCCCCCGGGACAGGAAAGGTCTACGAGCAGTACTTC. This gives the protein CASSFPPGTGKVYEQYF. This sequence joins TRBV11-1 and TRBJ2-7, with 8 nucleotides matching TRBD1. This CDR3 contains 17 residues. Germline lookup yields CDR1 SGHAT and CDR2 FQDESV (reference sequence). Losses at the gene ends were 3 bases for V and 3 bases for J; bases not matched to a gene: 13.